A selection of T cell receptor beta chains follows, all from one sample in a study of blood T cell repertoires in COVID-19. The table came from immunoSEQ multiplex PCR; TCRdb's copy has only in-frame clones and leaves some out. The sample has some 190,000 clones, about 88% seen once; the top ten hold about 1.1%. The material sequenced was peripheral blood. The receptors were gathered from a man between 25 and 39 years old with acute or convalescent COVID-19. Each CDR3 is given with its conserved first and last residue. D genes are given only for firm matches. The size field is filled for only some rows; it gives once, few, many or a size class.

CDR3 DNA,CDR3 protein,V gene,clone size,J gene,D gene
TGTGCCAGCAGTGAAGCGCGGGGGATCGGCTCCTACGAGCAGTACTTC,CASSEARGIGSYEQYF,TRBV6-1,.,TRBJ2-7,TRBD2
TGTGCCAGCAGCGTAGAAGCGGGGGGCACCGGGGAGCTGTTTTTT,CASSVEAGGTGELFF,TRBV9,.,TRBJ2-2,TRBD2
TGTGCCAGCAGCCGACGTCCCGGGACAGGGGGATTTGGCAATGAGCAGTTCTTC,CASSRRPGTGGFGNEQFF,TRBV11-2,.,TRBJ2-1,TRBD1
TGCGCCAGCAGTGTAGCCGGGGTCGGGACTGAAGCTTTCTTT,CASSVAGVGTEAFF,TRBV10-1,.,TRBJ1-1,.
TGTGCCAGCTCACCGCAGGGGGCAGGTAATTCACCCCTCCACTTT,CASSPQGAGNSPLHF,TRBV18,.,TRBJ1-6,TRBD1
TGTGCCAGCAGCCAAGTTAATACGCAGTATTTT,CASSQVNTQYF,TRBV3-1/TRBV3-2,.,TRBJ2-3,.
TGTGCCAGCACTAGGTTAGCGGGAGCCAATGAGCAGTTCTTC,CASTRLAGANEQFF,TRBV13,.,TRBJ2-1,TRBD2
TGTGCCAGCAGTTACCTCACGGGGGGTAGTCCCGGGGAGCTGTTTTTT,CASSYLTGGSPGELFF,TRBV6-6,.,TRBJ2-2,TRBD2
TGTGCCAGCAGTCCCCAGACAGGGTACGTAGACGAGCAGTACTTC,CASSPQTGYVDEQYF,TRBV6-6,.,TRBJ2-7,TRBD1
TGTGCCTGGACTCTACAGGGGAGGTTTGGAAACACCATATATTTT,CAWTLQGRFGNTIYF,TRBV30,once,TRBJ1-3,TRBD1
TGCACCAGCAGCCAAGGTCGGGACTATACCTATGGCTACACCTTC,CTSSQGRDYTYGYTF,TRBV1,.,TRBJ1-2,.
TGTGCCAGCAGTTTCTCCCGGAGTTATGGCTACACCTTC,CASSFSRSYGYTF,TRBV28,.,TRBJ1-2,.
TGTGCCAGCACCCAAGGGGGAAGCGGCAATGAGCAGTTCTTC,CASTQGGSGNEQFF,TRBV5-4,.,TRBJ2-1,.
TGTGCCAGCAGTGAATCCGACAGGGGAACAGATACGCAGTATTTT,CASSESDRGTDTQYF,TRBV6-1,.,TRBJ2-3,TRBD1
TGTGCCATCGGGGCCGCTATGGGGGGCTACACCTTC,CAIGAAMGGYTF,TRBV10-3,.,TRBJ1-2,.
TGTGCCTGGAGTGTAACGGGGTCATCTGGAAACACCATATATTTT,CAWSVTGSSGNTIYF,TRBV30,.,TRBJ1-3,.
TGTGCCAGCGCGACTGGGAGGTCACCCCTCCACTTT,CASATGRSPLHF,TRBV6-5,.,TRBJ1-6,.
TGTGCCAGCAGTTTACCCCGACATCAGGGTGAAAAACTGTTTTTT,CASSLPRHQGEKLFF,TRBV27,few,TRBJ1-4,.
TGTGCCAGCAGCCAATTGAGGACTAGCGGTTCGTGGACCGGGGAGCTGTTTTTT,CASSQLRTSGSWTGELFF,TRBV3-1/TRBV3-2,.,TRBJ2-2,TRBD2
TGCAGCGCCGGACAGGGAAGCAATCAGCCCCAGCATTTT,CSAGQGSNQPQHF,TRBV29-1,.,TRBJ1-5,TRBD1
TGTGCCAGCAGCGGACAGTGGAGCAATCAGCCCCAGCATTTT,CASSGQWSNQPQHF,TRBV6-5,.,TRBJ1-5,.
TGCAGCGTTGCAGACGCGGGGTACACCGGGGAGCTGTTTTTT,CSVADAGYTGELFF,TRBV29-1,.,TRBJ2-2,.
TGTGCCAGCAAACAGGAACCAGTCACTGAAGCTTTCTTT,CASKQEPVTEAFF,TRBV6-5,.,TRBJ1-1,.
TGTGCCAGCAGTCGGGACAGCGGAATCTATGGCTACACCTTC,CASSRDSGIYGYTF,TRBV6-4,.,TRBJ1-2,TRBD1
TGTGCCAGCAGTTTTCAGGAGGCGAGCACCATATATTTT,CASSFQEASTIYF,TRBV9,.,TRBJ1-3,.
TGTGCCACCCCCTGGTGGGGGCAAGTTATAGATACGGACTATGGCTACACCTTC,CATPWWGQVIDTDYGYTF,TRBV19,.,TRBJ1-2,.
TGCGCCAGCAGACTGGCGGGAGGAATGGGTGAGCAGTTCTTC,CASRLAGGMGEQFF,TRBV5-1,.,TRBJ2-1,TRBD2
TGTGCCAGCAGCGCGGGACATTTGAACACTGAAGCTTTCTTT,CASSAGHLNTEAFF,TRBV9,.,TRBJ1-1,.
TGTGCCAGCAGCTCTACAGGGGGAACTAATGAAAAACTGTTTTTT,CASSSTGGTNEKLFF,TRBV5-4,.,TRBJ1-4,TRBD1
TGTGCCAGCAGTTCTTATAGCGACCAGAACTACGAGCAGTACTTC,CASSSYSDQNYEQYF,TRBV6-1,.,TRBJ2-7,.
TGTGCCAGCAGCCTCAATCCTCGGGGTGACTCTAGGCAGTACTTC,CASSLNPRGDSRQYF,TRBV11-2,.,TRBJ2-7,.
TGTGCCAGCAGCTTAGATCTCAAACTAAAACTGTTTTTT,CASSLDLKLKLFF,TRBV11-2,.,TRBJ1-4,.
TGTGCCAGCAGTAGGGGGGGACCGACCGGTAACCGGGGTGGCTACACCTTC,CASSRGGPTGNRGGYTF,TRBV28,.,TRBJ1-2,.
TGTGCCAGCAGTCTCCCTCGGGGTAGCGGGGTTAGCTCCTACGAGCAGTACTTC,CASSLPRGSGVSSYEQYF,TRBV6-6,.,TRBJ2-7,TRBD2
TGTGCCAGCAGCTTAGAGGGCGGGGGGAACTACGAGCAGTACTTC,CASSLEGGGNYEQYF,TRBV7-8,.,TRBJ2-7,TRBD2
TGCGCCAGCCGTGAGCCGGGGTCTAATGAAAAACTGTTTTTT,CASREPGSNEKLFF,TRBV10-2,.,TRBJ1-4,.
TGTGCCAGCAGCTCCTGGGACAGGGGAGATACGCAGTATTTT,CASSSWDRGDTQYF,TRBV13,.,TRBJ2-3,TRBD1
TGCGCCAGCAGCCAAGGGGCAGGGGATAGAGAAAAACTGTTTTTT,CASSQGAGDREKLFF,TRBV4-1,.,TRBJ1-4,.
TGTGCCAGCAGTGTATGGCGGAATAGCAATCAGCCCCAGCATTTT,CASSVWRNSNQPQHF,TRBV2,.,TRBJ1-5,.
TGTGCCAGCAGTGAGCCCCTCCGTAGGGAGCTGTTTTTT,CASSEPLRRELFF,TRBV28,.,TRBJ2-2,.
TGTGCCAGCAGTGAAGCGGACCCCGGGGACAGAGAAGAGACCCAGTACTTC,CASSEADPGDREETQYF,TRBV2,.,TRBJ2-5,TRBD1